This T cell receptor (beta chain) was identified in a study of T cell repertoires in cytomegalovirus infection. Overall study context: Through public TCR beta signatures, both CMV infection and matching HLA type were indicated. Study outcomes and limitations: In two of eight donors, the top clonotype was HLA-C-restricted CMV-specific. Of the TCR beta families, the public ones yielded a cumulative frequency that identified carriers of CMV plus the relevant HLA.

V was shortened by 5 bases and J by 1 base, with 11 bases between the two germline ends. CDR1 is MDHEN and CDR2 is SYDVKM in the germline V gene. The CDR3 covers 14 residues. TCRdb passed the reads through MiXCR, listing each CDR3 protein once. The sample holds around 250,000 distinct CDR3 sequences, around 15% seen once. This clonotype occurred many times. The antigen is unknown. The TCR was taken from a human donor in good health (CMV status not recorded). Some clones in this sample may be carry-over from other donors' samples. The V and J genes are TRBV28 and TRBJ1-1; D gene unclear. Sequences were obtained from CD8+ T cells from PBMCs. DNA of the CDR3: TGTGCCAGCAGTAACAGACACTGGAACACTGAAGCTTTCTTT. The encoded protein is CASSNRHWNTEAFF.